This TCR beta chain was sequenced in a study of OX40 agonist ivuxolimab in advanced cancers. Repertoires were generated with immunoSEQ multiplex PCR, while TCRdb's copy carries only in-frame clones and drops some. Of 90,000 or so clones detected, roughly nine tenths appear once; the ten largest clones hold roughly 2.6%. Germline CDR1 LNHDA, CDR2 SQIVND (reference sequence). V dropped 4 bases and J dropped 6 bases, with 13 bases sitting between them. The CDR3 sequence is 13 residues long. The TCR was taken from an adult with an advanced solid tumor such as melanoma, head and neck, liver or kidney cancer. This chain uses TRBV19 with TRBJ2-7, with D perhaps given as TRBD1 or TRBD2 (6 bases each). The material sequenced was CD4+ or CD8+ T cells sorted from blood, taken in a trial of the OX40 agonist ivuxolimab. This chain's CDR3 is CASSRRRGVEQYF. DNA of the CDR3: TGTGCCAGTAGTAGGCGGAGGGGGGTCGAGCAGTACTTC.